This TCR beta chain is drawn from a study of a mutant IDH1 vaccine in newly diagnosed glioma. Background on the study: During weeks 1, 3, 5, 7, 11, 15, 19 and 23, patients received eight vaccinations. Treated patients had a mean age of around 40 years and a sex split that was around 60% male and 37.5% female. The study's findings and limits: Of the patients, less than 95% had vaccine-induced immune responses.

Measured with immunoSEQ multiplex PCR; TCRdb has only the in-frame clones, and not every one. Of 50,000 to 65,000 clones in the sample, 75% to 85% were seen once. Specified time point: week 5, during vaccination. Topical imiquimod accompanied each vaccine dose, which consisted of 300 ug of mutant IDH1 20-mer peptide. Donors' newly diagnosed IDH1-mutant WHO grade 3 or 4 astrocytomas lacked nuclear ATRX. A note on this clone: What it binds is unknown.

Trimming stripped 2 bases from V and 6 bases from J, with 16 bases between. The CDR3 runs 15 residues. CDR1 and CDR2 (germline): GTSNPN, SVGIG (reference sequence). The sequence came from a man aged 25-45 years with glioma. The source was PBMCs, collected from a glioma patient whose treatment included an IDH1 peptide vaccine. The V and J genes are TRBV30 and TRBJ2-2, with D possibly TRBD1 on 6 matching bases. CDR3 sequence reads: CAWSYGSGVSGELFF. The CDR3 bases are TGTGCCTGGAGTTATGGGTCAGGGGTATCCGGGGAGCTGTTTTTT.